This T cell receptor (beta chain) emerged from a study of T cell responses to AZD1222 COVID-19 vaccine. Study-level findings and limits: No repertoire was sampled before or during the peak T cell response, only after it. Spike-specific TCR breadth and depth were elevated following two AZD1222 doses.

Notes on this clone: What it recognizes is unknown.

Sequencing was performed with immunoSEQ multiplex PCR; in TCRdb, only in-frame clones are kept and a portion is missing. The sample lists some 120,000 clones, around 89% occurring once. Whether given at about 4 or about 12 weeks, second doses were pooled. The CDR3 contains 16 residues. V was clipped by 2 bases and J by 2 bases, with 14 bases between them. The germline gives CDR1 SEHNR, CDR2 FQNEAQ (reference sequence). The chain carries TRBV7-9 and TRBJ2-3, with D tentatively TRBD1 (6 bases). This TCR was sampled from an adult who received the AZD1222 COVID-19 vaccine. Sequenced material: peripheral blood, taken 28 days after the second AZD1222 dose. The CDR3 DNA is TGTGCCAGCAGCTTAAGGACCAGGGGAGTCACAGATACGCAGTATTTT. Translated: CASSLRTRGVTDTQYF.